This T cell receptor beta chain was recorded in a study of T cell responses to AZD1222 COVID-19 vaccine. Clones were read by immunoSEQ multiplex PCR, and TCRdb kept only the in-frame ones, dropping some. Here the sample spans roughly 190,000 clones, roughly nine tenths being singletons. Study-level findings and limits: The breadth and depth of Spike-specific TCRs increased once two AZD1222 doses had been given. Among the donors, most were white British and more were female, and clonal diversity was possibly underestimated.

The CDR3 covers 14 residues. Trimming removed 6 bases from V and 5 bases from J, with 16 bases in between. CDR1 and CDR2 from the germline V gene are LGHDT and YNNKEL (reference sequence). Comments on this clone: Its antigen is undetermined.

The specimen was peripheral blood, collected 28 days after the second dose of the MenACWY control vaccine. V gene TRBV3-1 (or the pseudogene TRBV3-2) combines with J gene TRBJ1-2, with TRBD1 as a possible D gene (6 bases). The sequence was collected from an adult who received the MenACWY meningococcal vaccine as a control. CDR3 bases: TGTGCCAGCAGTCCTACACCACAGGGATATGGCTACACCTTC. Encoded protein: CASSPTPQGYGYTF.